This TCR beta chain was recorded in a study of CD8 T cells in ankylosing spondylitis. Study results and caveats: A TCR beta motif of eight highly homologous variants appeared characteristic of ankylosing spondylitis blood. There were earlier reports of some motif variants in reactive arthritis synovial fluid and blood.

TCRdb reanalysed the 5' RACE reads using MiXCR and keeps one entry per CDR3 protein. Among about 130,000 distinct CDR3 sequences listed, approximately 7.3% were seen once. Germline loops: CDR1 SQVTM, CDR2 ANQGSEA. The CDR3 loop spans 15 amino acids. The trim removed 5 bases at V and 3 bases at J, leaving 12 bases unmatched. This clonotype has ten or more counts. Its antigen is undetermined. The clonotype was recovered from a female donor with ankylosing spondylitis or in good health (not recorded which). V usage is TRBV29-1 and J usage is TRBJ1-2; 7 nucleotides line up with TRBD1. Sequenced sample: blood, either unsorted or a sorted T cell fraction (not recorded which). The CDR3 nucleotides are TGCAGCGTTTGGGGGGGGAACAGGGGTGACTATGGCTACACCTTC. Protein: CSVWGGNRGDYGYTF. Full variable domain (remainder filled in from reference TRBV29-1 and TRBJ1-2): SAVISQKPSRDICQRGTSLTIQCQVDSQVTMMFWYRQQPGQSLTLIATANQGSEATYESGFVIDKFPISRPNLTFSTLTVSNMSPEDSSIYLCSVWGGNRGDYGYTFGSGTRLTVV.